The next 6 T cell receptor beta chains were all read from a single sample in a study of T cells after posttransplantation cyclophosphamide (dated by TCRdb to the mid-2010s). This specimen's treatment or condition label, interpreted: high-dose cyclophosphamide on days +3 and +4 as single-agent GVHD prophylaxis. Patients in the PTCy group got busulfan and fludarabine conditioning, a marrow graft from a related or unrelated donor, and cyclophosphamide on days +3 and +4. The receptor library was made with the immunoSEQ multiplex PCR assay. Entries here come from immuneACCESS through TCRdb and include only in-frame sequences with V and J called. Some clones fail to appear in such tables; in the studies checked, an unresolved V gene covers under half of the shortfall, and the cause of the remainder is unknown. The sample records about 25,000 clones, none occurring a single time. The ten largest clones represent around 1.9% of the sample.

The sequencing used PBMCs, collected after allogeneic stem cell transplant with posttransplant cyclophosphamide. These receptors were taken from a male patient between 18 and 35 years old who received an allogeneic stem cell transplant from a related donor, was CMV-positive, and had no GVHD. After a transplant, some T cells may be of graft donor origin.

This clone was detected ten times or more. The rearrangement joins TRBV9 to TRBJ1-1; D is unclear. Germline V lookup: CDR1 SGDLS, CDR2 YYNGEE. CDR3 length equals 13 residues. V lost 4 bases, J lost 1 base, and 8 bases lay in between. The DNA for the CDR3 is TGTGCCAGCAGCTCCAGGCCGAACACTGAAGCTTTCTTT. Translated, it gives CASSSRPNTEAFF.

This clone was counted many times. CDR3 sequence reads: CASSEDRGQETQYF. CDR3 DNA sequence: TGTGCCAGCTCAGAGGACAGGGGGCAAGAGACCCAGTACTTC. This rearrangement joins TRBV18 to TRBJ2-5, with 10 bases matching TRBD1. In germline, CDR1 is KGHSH, CDR2 LQKENI. The CDR3 sequence is 14 residues long. V shed 5 bases, J shed 2 bases, and the junction held 2 bases outside the gene matches.

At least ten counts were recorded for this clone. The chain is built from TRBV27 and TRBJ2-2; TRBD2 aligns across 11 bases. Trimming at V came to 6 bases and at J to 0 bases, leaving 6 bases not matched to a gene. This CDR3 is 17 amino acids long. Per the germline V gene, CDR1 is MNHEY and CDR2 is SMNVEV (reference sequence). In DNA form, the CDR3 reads TGTGCCAGCAGAGCTAGCGGGGGGCGACCGAACACCGGGGAGCTGTTTTTT. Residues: CASRASGGRPNTGELFF.

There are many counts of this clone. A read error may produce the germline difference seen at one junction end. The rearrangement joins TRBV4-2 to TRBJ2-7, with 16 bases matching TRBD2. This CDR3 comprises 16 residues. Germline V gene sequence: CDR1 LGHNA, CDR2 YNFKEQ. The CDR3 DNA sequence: TGTGCCAGCAGCCAAGAGGGACTAGCGGGAGGGTACGTGCAGTACTTC. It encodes CASSQEGLAGGYVQYF.

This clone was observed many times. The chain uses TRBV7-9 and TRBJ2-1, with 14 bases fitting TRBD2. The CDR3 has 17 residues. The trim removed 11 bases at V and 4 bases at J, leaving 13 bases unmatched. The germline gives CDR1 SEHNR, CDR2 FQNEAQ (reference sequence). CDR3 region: CACEVGLAGESYNEQFF. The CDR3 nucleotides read TGTGCCTGCGAAGTGGGACTAGCGGGAGAGTCTTACAATGAGCAGTTCTTC.

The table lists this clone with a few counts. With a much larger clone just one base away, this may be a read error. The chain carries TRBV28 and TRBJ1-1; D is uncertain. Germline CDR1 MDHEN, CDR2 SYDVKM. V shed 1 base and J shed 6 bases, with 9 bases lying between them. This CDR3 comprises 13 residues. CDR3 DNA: TGTGCCAGCAGTTTATTTCGGGGTGCTGAAGCTTTCTTT. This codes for CASSLFRGAEAFF.